The clone carrying this T cell receptor beta chain was seen a single time. This entry belongs to a study of technical replicates of blood from a few donors. Method: immunoSEQ multiplex PCR; TCRdb's copy keeps in-frame clones and lacks some. The data hold tens of thousands of clones, with under 98% observed a single time. The receptor's source is a human donor in good health. Input material: T cells isolated from PBMCs.

CDR3 bases: TGTGCCAGCAGCGCCCCGACCGGGACAGGGGCAGGTATTGACTATGGCTACACCTTC. It specifies CASSAPTGTGAGIDYGYTF. The chain is built from TRBV9 and TRBJ1-2; 10 bases fit TRBD1. Germline values: CDR1 SGDLS, CDR2 YYNGEE. V lost 3 bases, J lost 3 bases, and 17 bases stayed unmatched. This CDR3 is built from 19 residues.